This record covers a single T cell receptor beta chain. What antigen it recognizes has not been identified. No much larger clonotype is one base removed from it; base qualities were not supplied. These data originate in a study of shared clonotypes between healthy human individuals (dated by TCRdb to 2019 to 2021). Notes on the research overall: The cohort comprised two women and three men aged 18 to 49 years. Per donor, leukapheresis produced somewhere between about 0.94 and 10 billion PBMCs. To increase sequencing depth and limit assay-specific biases, TCR repertoire library preparation and sequencing were carried out by different laboratories using diverse techniques. To estimate repertoire size and how much clonotypes are shared between individuals, the study performed deep sequencing of blood TCR repertoires from 4 to 6 healthy adults. Beyond this particular receptor, the publication reports: Based on pairwise subsampling, the degree of clonotype sharing among donors was expected to be affected by sequencing depth. Sampling was limited to blood, and TCR repertoires in tissue likely differ from TCR repertoires in blood. Because the study included only a small number of donors, the genetic and exposure-history diversity represented was limited.

Using the deep immunoSEQ assay, multiplex PCR amplified TCR CDR3 regions from genomic DNA. For each cell subset, the extracted genomic DNA was distributed evenly across all wells of several immunoSEQ 96-well plates, and each plate served as one replicate. For unsorted PBMC, each replicate PCR was loaded with 250 to 300 ng genomic DNA, equivalent to roughly 31,000 T cell genomes. Genomic DNA from unsorted PBMC was sequenced over ten immunoSEQ deep assay plates. Purified libraries were quantified with a Qubit 3.0 fluorometer, sized on a Bioanalyzer 2100, and re-quantified with the KAPA Library Quantification kit. Every immunoSEQ 96-well plate was sequenced on a dedicated single-read 150-cycle Illumina NextSeq 550 flow cell. Per the authors' processing: Because only junctional sequences without quality scores were contained in the immunoSEQ output, filtering matching that applied to full-length reads could not be performed. Sequences were annotated with PyIR, a Python wrapper for IgBLAST v1.9, and V/J genes and CDR3 were assigned using IMGT germline references. Any read was removed if the V/J assignment was weak (E-value above 1e-6), the CDR3 was missing, or the read contained stop codons, out-of-frame junctions, or ambiguous translated residues. A V3J clonotype was defined by an identical inferred V gene, J gene, and CDR3 amino acid sequence. Percentage overlap between repertoires was computed as shared unique clonotypes divided by the size of the smaller repertoire. RTK rarefaction, the Chao1 estimator, and Recon v2.1 estimates of unobserved clonotypes were used to assess repertoire richness. Imported from immuneACCESS, the table was reduced by TCRdb to in-frame sequences with V and J called. These copies leave out some clones; in studies compared against another copy, an unresolved V gene accounts for under half, and the cause of the remainder is not known. That table is the source of V, J and clone size, and D and trimming were worked out from the DNA. Counted in this sample were 450,000 to 600,000 clones; roughly 78% of them appeared once. About an eighth of the sample goes to the ten largest clones.

V lost 0 bases and J lost 4 bases, and the count of bases not matched to a germline gene is 8. Taken from the germline V gene (reference sequence), the CDR1 and CDR2 loops are MNHEY and SMNVEV. Counted from cysteine to phenylalanine, this CDR3 has 16 amino acids. The DNA shown is the 48-base CDR3, in frame from base 1. The donors were healthy, HIV-negative adults with no recently reported acute infections or vaccinations. Only Caucasian adults living in Nashville, Tennessee, USA were represented among the donors. For unsorted samples, tens of millions of PBMCs were counted, and genomic DNA was extracted using the QIAamp DNA Blood Mini kit. Blood was collected by leukapheresis, and PBMCs were isolated by Ficoll-Histopaque density gradient centrifugation and then cryopreserved in liquid nitrogen vapor phase.

This clonotype originated in a middle-aged woman in good health. Some clones in this sample may be carry-over from other donors' samples. The V gene is TRBV27 and the J gene is TRBJ2-7, with TRBD2 matching 8 junction bases. Specimen: PBMCs. CDR3 reads: CASSLSAGAAPYEQYF. The sequenced DNA is TGTGCCAGCAGTTTATCAGCGGGAGCCGCGCCTTACGAGCAGTACTTC.